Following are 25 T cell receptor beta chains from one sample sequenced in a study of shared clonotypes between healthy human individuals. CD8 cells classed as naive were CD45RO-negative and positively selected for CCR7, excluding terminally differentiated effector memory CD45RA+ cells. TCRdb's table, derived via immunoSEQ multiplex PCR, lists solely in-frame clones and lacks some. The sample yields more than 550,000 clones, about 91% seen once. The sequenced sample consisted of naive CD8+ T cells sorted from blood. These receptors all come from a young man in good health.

This chain's CDR3 is CASSSNPGKLVSTDTQYF. DNA of the CDR3: TGTGCCAGCAGCTCCAATCCCGGGAAGCTCGTTAGCACAGATACGCAGTATTTT. The chain is built from TRBV9 and TRBJ2-3; TRBD2 is a possible D gene (5 bases). Trimming removed 4 bases at V and 0 bases at J, with 21 bases between. Germline CDR1 and CDR2: SGDLS and YYNGEE. CDR3 size: 18 residues.

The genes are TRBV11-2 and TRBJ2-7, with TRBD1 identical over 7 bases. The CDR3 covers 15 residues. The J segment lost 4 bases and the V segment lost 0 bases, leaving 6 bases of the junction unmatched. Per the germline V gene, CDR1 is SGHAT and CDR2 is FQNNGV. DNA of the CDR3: TGTGCCAGCAGCTTAGAGGTAGGGGGCTCTTACGAGCAGTACTTC. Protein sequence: CASSLEVGGSYEQYF.

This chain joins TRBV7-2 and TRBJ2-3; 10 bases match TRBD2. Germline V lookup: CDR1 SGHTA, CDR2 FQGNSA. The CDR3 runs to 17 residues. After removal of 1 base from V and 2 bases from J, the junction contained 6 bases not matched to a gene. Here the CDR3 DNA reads TGTGCCAGCAGCTTAGATGGGCTAGCGGGAGACACAGATACGCAGTATTTT. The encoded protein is CASSLDGLAGDTDTQYF. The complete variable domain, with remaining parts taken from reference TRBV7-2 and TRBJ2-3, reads GAGVSQSPSNKVTEKGKDVELRCDPISGHTALYWYRQSLGQGLEFLIYFQGNSAPDKSGLPSDRFSAERTGGSVSTLTIQRTQQEDSAVYLCASSLDGLAGDTDTQYFGPGTRLTVL.

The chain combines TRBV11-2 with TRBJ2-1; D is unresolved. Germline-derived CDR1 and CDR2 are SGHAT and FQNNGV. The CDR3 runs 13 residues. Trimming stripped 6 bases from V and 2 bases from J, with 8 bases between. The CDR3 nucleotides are TGTGCCAGCAGTATAGTAACCTACAATGAGCAGTTCTTC. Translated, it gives CASSIVTYNEQFF.

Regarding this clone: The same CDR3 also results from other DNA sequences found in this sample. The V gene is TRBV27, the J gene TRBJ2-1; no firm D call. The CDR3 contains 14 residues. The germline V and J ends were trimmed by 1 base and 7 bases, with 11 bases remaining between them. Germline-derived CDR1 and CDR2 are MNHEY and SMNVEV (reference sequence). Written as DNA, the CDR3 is TGTGCCAGCAGTTTATTGGGTCTAGGAAATGAGCAGTTCTTC. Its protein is CASSLLGLGNEQFF.

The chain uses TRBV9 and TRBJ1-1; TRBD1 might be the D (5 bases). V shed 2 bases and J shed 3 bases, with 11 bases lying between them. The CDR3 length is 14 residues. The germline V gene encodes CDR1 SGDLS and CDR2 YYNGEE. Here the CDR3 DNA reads TGTGCCAGCAGCGTTGAGGGGAGGGACACTGAAGCTTTCTTT. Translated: CASSVEGRDTEAFF.

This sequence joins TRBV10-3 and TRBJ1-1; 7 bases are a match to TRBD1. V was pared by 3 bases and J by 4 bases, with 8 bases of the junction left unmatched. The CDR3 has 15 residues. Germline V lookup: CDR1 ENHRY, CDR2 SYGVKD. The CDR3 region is CAISEERTGATEAFF. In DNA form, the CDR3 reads TGTGCCATCAGTGAAGAACGCACAGGGGCCACTGAAGCTTTCTTT.

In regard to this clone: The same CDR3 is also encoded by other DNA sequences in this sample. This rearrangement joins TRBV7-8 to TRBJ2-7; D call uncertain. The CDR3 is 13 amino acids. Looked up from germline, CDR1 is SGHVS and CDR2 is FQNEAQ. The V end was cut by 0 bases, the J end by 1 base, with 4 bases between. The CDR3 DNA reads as TGTGCCAGCAGCTTAGCGGGTTCCTACGAGCAGTACTTC. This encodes CASSLAGSYEQYF.

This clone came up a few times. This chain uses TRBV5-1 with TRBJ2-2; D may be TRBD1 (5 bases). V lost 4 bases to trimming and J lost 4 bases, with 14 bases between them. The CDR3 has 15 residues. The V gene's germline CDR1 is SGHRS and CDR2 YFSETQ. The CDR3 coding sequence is TGCGCCAGCAGCATAAGGGGATACGGCACCGGGGAGCTGTTTTTT. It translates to CASSIRGYGTGELFF.

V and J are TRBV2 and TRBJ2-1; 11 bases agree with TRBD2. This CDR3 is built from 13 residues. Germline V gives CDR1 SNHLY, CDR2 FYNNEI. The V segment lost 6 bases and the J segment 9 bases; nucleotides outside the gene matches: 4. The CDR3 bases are TGTGCCAGCAGCTATAGCGGGAGGGCTGAGCAGTTCTTC. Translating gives CASSYSGRAEQFF.

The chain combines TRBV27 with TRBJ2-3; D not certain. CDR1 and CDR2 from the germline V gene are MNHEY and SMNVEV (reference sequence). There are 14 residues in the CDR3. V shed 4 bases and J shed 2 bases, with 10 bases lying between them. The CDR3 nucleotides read TGTGCCAGCAGTTCGCCCGCTTTCACAGATACGCAGTATTTT. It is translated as CASSSPAFTDTQYF.

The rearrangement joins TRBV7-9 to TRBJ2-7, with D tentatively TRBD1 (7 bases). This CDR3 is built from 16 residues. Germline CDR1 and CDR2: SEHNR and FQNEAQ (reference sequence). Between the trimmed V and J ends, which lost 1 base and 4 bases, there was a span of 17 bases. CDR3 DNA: TGTGCCAGCAGCTTAGTGGAGGGGGCGCTTACATACGAGCAGTACTTC. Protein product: CASSLVEGALTYEQYF. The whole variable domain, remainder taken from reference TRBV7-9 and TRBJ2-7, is DTGVSQNPRHKITKRGQNVTFRCDPISEHNRLYWYRQTLGQGPEFLTYFQNEAQLEKSRLLSDRFSAERPKGSFSTLEIQRTEQGDSAMYLCASSLVEGALTYEQYFGPGTRLTVT.

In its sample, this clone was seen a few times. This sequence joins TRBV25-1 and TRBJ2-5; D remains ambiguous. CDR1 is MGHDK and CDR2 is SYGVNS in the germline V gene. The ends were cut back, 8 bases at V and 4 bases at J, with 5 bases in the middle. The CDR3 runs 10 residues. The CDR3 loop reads CASGRETQYF. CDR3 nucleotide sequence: TGTGCCAGCGGCCGAGAGACCCAGTACTTC.

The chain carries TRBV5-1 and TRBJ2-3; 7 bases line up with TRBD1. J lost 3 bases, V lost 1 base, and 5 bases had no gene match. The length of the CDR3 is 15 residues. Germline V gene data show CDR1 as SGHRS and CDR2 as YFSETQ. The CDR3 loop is CASSLRRDSTDTQYF. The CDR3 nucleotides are TGCGCCAGCAGCTTGCGAAGGGACAGTACAGATACGCAGTATTTT. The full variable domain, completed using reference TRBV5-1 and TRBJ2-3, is KAGVTQTPRYLIKTRGQQVTLSCSPISGHRSVSWYQQTPGQGLQFLFEYFSETQRNKGNFPGRFSGRQFSNSRSEMNVSTLELGDSALYLCASSLRRDSTDTQYFGPGTRLTVL.

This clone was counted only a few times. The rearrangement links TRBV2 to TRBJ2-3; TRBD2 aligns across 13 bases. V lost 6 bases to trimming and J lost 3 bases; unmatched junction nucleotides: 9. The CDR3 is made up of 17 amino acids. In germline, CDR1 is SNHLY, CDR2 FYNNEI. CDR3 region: CASRGLAGTGTTDTQYF. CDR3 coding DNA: TGTGCCAGCAGGGGACTAGCGGGGACCGGGACTACAGATACGCAGTATTTT. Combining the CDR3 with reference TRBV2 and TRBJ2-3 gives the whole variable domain EPEVTQTPSHQVTQMGQEVILRCVPISNHLYFYWYRQILGQKVEFLVSFYNNEISEKSEIFDDQFSVERPDGSNFTLKIRSTKLEDSAMYFCASRGLAGTGTTDTQYFGPGTRLTVL.

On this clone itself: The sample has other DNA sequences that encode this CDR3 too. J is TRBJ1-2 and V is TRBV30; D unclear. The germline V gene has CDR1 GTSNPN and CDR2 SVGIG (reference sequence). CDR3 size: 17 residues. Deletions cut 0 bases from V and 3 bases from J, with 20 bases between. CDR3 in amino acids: CAWSVNEGGPSHYGYTF. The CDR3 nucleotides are TGTGCCTGGAGTGTTAATGAGGGCGGCCCGAGTCACTATGGCTACACCTTC.

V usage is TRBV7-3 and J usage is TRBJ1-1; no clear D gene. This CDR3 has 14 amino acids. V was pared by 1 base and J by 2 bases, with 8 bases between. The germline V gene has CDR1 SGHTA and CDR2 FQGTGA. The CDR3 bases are TGTGCCAGCAGCTTAAATACGGTTAACACTGAAGCTTTCTTT. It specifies CASSLNTVNTEAFF.

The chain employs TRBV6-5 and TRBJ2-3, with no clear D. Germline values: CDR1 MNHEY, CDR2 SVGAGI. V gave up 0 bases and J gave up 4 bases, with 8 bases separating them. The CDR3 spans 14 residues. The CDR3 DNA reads TGTGCCAGCAGTTACTCCGCTGAATCAGATACGCAGTATTTT. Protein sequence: CASSYSAESDTQYF.

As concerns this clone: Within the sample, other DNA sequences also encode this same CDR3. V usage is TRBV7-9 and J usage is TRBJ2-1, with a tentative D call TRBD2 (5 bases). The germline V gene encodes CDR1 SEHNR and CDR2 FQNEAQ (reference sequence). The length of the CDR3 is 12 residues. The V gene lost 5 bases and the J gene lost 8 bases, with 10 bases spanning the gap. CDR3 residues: CASSPPGDEQFF. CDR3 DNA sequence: TGTGCCAGCAGCCCCCCCGGGGATGAGCAGTTCTTC.

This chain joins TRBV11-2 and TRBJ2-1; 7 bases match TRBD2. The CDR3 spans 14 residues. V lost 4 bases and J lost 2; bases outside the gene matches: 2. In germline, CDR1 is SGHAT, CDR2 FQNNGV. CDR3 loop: CASSSGLAYNEQFF. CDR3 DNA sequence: TGTGCCAGCAGCTCCGGACTAGCCTACAATGAGCAGTTCTTC. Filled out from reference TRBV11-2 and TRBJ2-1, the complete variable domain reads EAGVAQSPRYKIIEKRQSVAFWCNPISGHATLYWYQQILGQGPKLLIQFQNNGVVDDSQLPKDRFSAERLKGVDSTLKIQPAKLEDSAVYLCASSSGLAYNEQFFGPGTRLTVL.

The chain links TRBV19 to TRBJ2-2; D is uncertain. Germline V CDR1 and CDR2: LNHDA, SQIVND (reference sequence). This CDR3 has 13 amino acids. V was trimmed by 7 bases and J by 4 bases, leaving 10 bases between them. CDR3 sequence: CASTEWATGELFF. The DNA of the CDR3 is TGTGCCAGTACGGAGTGGGCCACCGGGGAGCTGTTTTTT.

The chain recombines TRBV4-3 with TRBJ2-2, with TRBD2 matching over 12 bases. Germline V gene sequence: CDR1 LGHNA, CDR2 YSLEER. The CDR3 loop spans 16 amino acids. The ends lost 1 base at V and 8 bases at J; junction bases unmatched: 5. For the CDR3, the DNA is TGCGCCAGCAGCCAAGTTCTAGCGGGAGGGCTTGGGGAGCTGTTTTTT. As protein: CASSQVLAGGLGELFF.

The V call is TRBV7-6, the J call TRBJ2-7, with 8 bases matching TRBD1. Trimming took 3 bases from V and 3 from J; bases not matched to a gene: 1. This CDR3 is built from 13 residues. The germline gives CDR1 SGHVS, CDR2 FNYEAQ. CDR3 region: CASSLDRVYEQYF. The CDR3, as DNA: TGTGCCAGCAGCTTGGACAGGGTCTACGAGCAGTACTTC.

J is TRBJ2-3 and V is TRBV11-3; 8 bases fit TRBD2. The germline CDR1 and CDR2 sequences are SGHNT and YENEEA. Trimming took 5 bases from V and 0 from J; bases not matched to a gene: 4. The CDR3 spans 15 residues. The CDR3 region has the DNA TGTGCCAGCAGCACACTAGCGGATAGCACAGATACGCAGTATTTT. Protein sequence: CASSTLADSTDTQYF.

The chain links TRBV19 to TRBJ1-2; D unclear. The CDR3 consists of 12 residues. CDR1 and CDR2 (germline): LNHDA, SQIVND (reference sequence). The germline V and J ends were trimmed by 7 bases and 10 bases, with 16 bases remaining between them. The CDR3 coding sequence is TGTGCCAGTAAAGGCCAGGAACCTTCCTACACCTTC. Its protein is CASKGQEPSYTF.